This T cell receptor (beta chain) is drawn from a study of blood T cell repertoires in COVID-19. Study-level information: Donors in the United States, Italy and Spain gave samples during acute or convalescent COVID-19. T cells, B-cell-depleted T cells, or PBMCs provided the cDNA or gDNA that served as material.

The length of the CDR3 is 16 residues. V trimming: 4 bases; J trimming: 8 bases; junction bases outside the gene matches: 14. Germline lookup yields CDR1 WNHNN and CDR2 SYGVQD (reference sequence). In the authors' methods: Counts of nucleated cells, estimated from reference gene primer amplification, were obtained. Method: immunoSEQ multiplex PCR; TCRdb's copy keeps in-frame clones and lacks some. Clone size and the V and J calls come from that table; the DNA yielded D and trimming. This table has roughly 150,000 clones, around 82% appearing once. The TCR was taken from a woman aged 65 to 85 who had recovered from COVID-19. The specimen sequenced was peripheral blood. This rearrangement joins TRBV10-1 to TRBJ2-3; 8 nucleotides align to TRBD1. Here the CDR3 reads CASSGIGTGTGGTQYF. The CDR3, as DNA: TGCGCCAGCAGTGGGATCGGGACAGGTACCGGGGGTACGCAGTATTTT.